The 31 T cell receptor beta chains below were found in one sample sequenced in a study. TCRdb itself ran the 5' RACE reads through MiXCR, one entry per CDR3 protein. The sample shows 5,000 to 7,000 distinct CDR3 sequences, about half of them seen only once. The sequenced material came from memory CD4+ T cells sorted from blood. Noted subset: memory CD4+ T cells, CD4+CD45RO+CD25-. These receptors all come from a female donor with breast cancer.

The V gene is TRBV6-1, the J gene TRBJ1-2; no definite D call. Germline assignment: CDR1 MNHNS and CDR2 SASEGT. Trimming cost V 6 bases and J 6 bases, with 14 bases left between them. This CDR3 comprises 13 residues. The chain's CDR3 is CASRPTGTDGYTF. The DNA of the CDR3 is TGTGCCAGCAGACCGACGGGAACGGATGGCTACACCTTC.

In its sample, this clonotype is medium-sized. The chain joins TRBV20-1 to TRBJ2-3, with TRBD2 as a possible D gene (5 bases). The V end lost 6 bases, the J end lost 2 bases, and 12 bases lay between the germline ends. The CDR3 consists of 13 residues. Germline CDR1 DFQATT, CDR2 SNEGSKA (reference sequence). CDR3 coding DNA: TGCAGTGCCAGGTCCGGGGACACAGATACGCAGTATTTT. It is translated as CSARSGDTDTQYF.

Note on this clonotype: The germline gene is not matched at one end of the junction; a read error may be the cause. V is TRBV6-6 and J is TRBJ1-1; TRBD1 agrees at 8 bases. CDR1 and CDR2 (germline): MNHNY, SVGAGI (reference sequence). This CDR3 spans 14 amino acids. For the CDR3, the DNA is TGTGCCAGCAGCTTAACAGGGGGTCTGACTGAAACTTTCTTT. Its protein product is CASSLTGGLTETFF.

The chain recombines TRBV20-1 with TRBJ1-6; the D is unclear. CDR1 and CDR2 (germline): DFQATT, SNEGSKA (reference sequence). The CDR3 consists of 15 residues. V lost 4 bases, J lost 9 bases, and 19 bases lay in between. In nucleotides, the CDR3 is TGCAGTGCTACTCCCGGACTGGGCTCCCGTTCACCCCTCCACTTT. Translating gives CSATPGLGSRSPLHF.

This clonotype was observed a single time. The chain joins TRBV20-1 to TRBJ2-3; D is possibly TRBD1 (5 bases). Trimming pared 8 bases from V and 1 base from J, leaving 13 bases between. Per germline, CDR1 DFQATT and CDR2 SNEGSKA (reference sequence). CDR3 length: 13 amino acids. The CDR3 region is CSPVRARTDTQYF. Here the CDR3 DNA reads TGCAGTCCCGTCAGGGCCCGCACAGATACGCAGTATTTT.

The chain combines TRBV11-3 with TRBJ2-1; maybe TRBD1 (6 bases). Trimming took off 5 bases at V and 1 base at J, with 15 bases between the two ends. In germline, CDR1 is SGHNT, CDR2 YENEEA. This CDR3 has 16 residues. For the CDR3, the DNA is TGTGCCAGCAGCCAAGGGGGTATAGGTTCCTACAATGAGCAGTTCTTC. Protein sequence: CASSQGGIGSYNEQFF.

The table lists this clonotype with a few counts. The rearrangement joins TRBV20-1 to TRBJ2-7; TRBD1 aligns across 8 bases. The germline gives CDR1 DFQATT, CDR2 SNEGSKA (reference sequence). Trimming took 0 bases from V and 4 from J; bases not matched to a gene: 5. The CDR3 is 14 residues long. The CDR3 loop is CSARDGTGAYEQYF. In DNA, the CDR3 is TGCAGTGCTAGAGACGGGACAGGCGCTTACGAGCAGTACTTC.

The chain combines TRBV5-1 with TRBJ1-5; the match to TRBD1 covers 8 bases. Germline CDR1 reads SGHRS; CDR2 reads YFSETQ. CDR3 size: 15 residues. The V gene end was trimmed by 4 bases and the J gene end by 9 bases; junction bases not matched to a gene: 12. CDR3 region: CASSRTGHRDPPQHF. CDR3 sequence (DNA): TGCGCCAGCAGCCGGACAGGGCATCGGGATCCGCCCCAGCATTTT.

CDR3 nucleotides: TGTGCCAGCAGCCCCGGGACTAGCGCATTGACAGAGACCCAGTACTTC. Encoded protein: CASSPGTSALTETQYF. The chain combines TRBV4-2 with TRBJ2-5, with 10 bases identical to TRBD2. V shed 4 bases and J 4 bases; nucleotides not matched to a gene: 9. This CDR3 comprises 16 residues. CDR1 and CDR2 (germline): LGHNA, YNFKEQ.

In regard to this clonotype: The junction does not match germline at one end; this may be a read error. The CDR3 reads CASSPRQGAKALF. CDR3 coding DNA: TGTGCCAGCAGCCCCAGACAGGGCGCGAAAGCTCTCTTT. The chain is built from TRBV11-3 and TRBJ1-1; 7 bases are a match to TRBD1. CDR3 length equals 13 residues. Per germline, CDR1 SGHNT and CDR2 YENEEA.

The rearrangement joins TRBV7-2 to TRBJ2-5; TRBD1 matches 8 bases. V lost 5 bases, J lost 8 bases, and 1 base stayed unmatched. CDR3 length: 11 amino acids. CDR1 and CDR2 (germline): SGHTA, FQGNSA. CDR3 sequence: CASSDRGTQYF. CDR3 in DNA: TGTGCCAGCAGCGACAGGGGAACCCAGTACTTC.

This rearrangement joins TRBV6-2 or TRBV6-3 to TRBJ1-5; D perhaps matches TRBD1 (6 bases). Germline V lookup: CDR1 MNHEY, CDR2 SVGEGT. The CDR3 covers 13 residues. V shed 5 bases and J shed 1 base, with 6 bases lying between them. The CDR3 sequence is CASSDRSNQPQHF. CDR3 DNA sequence: TGTGCCAGCAGTGACAGGAGCAATCAGCCCCAGCATTTT.

This clonotype was picked up a small number of times. This chain connects TRBV20-1 to TRBJ2-5; D not certain. This CDR3 is built from 14 residues. With 0 bases removed from V and 5 bases from J, the gap between germline ends came to 13 bases. Germline loops: CDR1 DFQATT, CDR2 SNEGSKA (reference sequence). The CDR3 loop reads CSARDGQFEETQYF. Written as DNA, the CDR3 is TGCAGTGCTAGAGATGGTCAGTTTGAGGAGACCCAGTACTTC.

This clonotype has a handful of counts. This chain uses TRBV3-1 with TRBJ2-7; D is unclear. The germline V gene has CDR1 LGHDT and CDR2 YNNKEL (reference sequence). The CDR3 has 13 amino acids. V lost 1 base, J lost 6 bases, and 10 bases lay in between. CDR3 in DNA: TGTGCCAGCAGCCAAGTTTCATCGTCCGAGCAGTACTTC. The encoded protein is CASSQVSSSEQYF.

The chain carries TRBV20-1 and TRBJ1-3; maybe TRBD1 (5 bases). Germline V CDR1 and CDR2: DFQATT, SNEGSKA (reference sequence). The V end lost 6 bases, the J end lost 9 bases, and 12 bases lay between the germline ends. The CDR3 has 11 residues. The CDR3 sequence is CSAKQETTIYF. CDR3 DNA: TGCAGTGCGAAACAGGAGACCACCATATATTTT.

The table lists this clonotype with a few counts. The chain couples TRBV29-1 to TRBJ2-1, with 7 positions matching TRBD2. J was trimmed by 6 bases and V by 0 bases; bases with no gene match: 2. This CDR3 is 13 amino acids long. Germline loops: CDR1 SQVTM, CDR2 ANQGSEA. CDR3 in DNA: TGCAGCGTTGAAGATTGGACTAGCAATGAGCAGTTCTTC. This sequence encodes CSVEDWTSNEQFF.

This chain links TRBV10-3 with TRBJ1-2, with a possible D match to TRBD1 (6 bases). The CDR3 covers 14 residues. CDR1 is ENHRY and CDR2 is SYGVKD in the germline V gene. Trimming cost V 4 bases and J 4 bases, with 13 bases left between them. The CDR3 DNA sequence: TGTGCCATCAGTGGCAACAGGGATAGCTATGGCTACACCTTC. Translating gives CAISGNRDSYGYTF.

This rearrangement joins TRBV6-2 or TRBV6-3 to TRBJ2-2; 8 bases map to TRBD1. Germline V CDR1 and CDR2: MNHEY, SVGEGT. The CDR3 covers 16 residues. Trimming took 7 bases from V and 1 from J; bases not matched to a gene: 8. CDR3 region: CASNSDRGGNTGELFF. The CDR3 nucleotides are TGTGCCAGCAACAGCGACAGGGGTGGGAACACCGGGGAGCTGTTTTTT.

This clonotype showed up just a few times. J is TRBJ1-6 and V is TRBV20-1, with D maybe TRBD1 (6 bases). The CDR3 totals 12 residues. Looked up from germline, CDR1 is DFQATT and CDR2 is SNEGSKA (reference sequence). Trimming cost V 8 bases and J 7 bases, with 12 bases left between them. The CDR3 coding sequence is TGCAGTTCACGGACAGCAAATTCACCCCTCCACTTT. It is translated as CSSRTANSPLHF.

This clonotype was seen once. The chain uses TRBV12-5 and TRBJ1-1; D remains unclear. Between the trimmed V and J ends, which lost 7 bases and 8 bases, there was a span of 17 bases. The germline CDR1 and CDR2 sequences are LGHNT and FRNRAP. This CDR3 spans 13 amino acids. In nucleotides, the CDR3 is TGTGCTAGTGCCCTTGGTCAGACCTGGGAAGCTTTCTTT. Its translation is CASALGQTWEAFF.

The rearrangement joins TRBV7-6 to TRBJ2-7; D is possibly TRBD1 (5 bases). The CDR3 length is 14 residues. Per germline, CDR1 SGHVS and CDR2 FNYEAQ. V lost 2 bases to trimming and J lost 0 bases, with 8 bases between them. The CDR3 DNA reads as TGTGCCAGCAGCTTATGGGGCAGCTCCTACGAGCAGTACTTC. Its protein is CASSLWGSSYEQYF.

V usage is TRBV30 and J usage is TRBJ1-1; 7 bases map to TRBD1. The CDR3 extends over 12 amino acids. Germline values: CDR1 GTSNPN, CDR2 SVGIG (reference sequence). V lost 2 bases and J lost 5; bases outside the gene matches: 2. CDR3 nucleotide sequence: TGTGCCTGGAGTCAGGGGGGGACTGAAGCTTTCTTT. This encodes CAWSQGGTEAFF.

This rearrangement joins TRBV20-1 to TRBJ2-7; weak D call: TRBD2 (5 bases). The DNA matches TRBJ2-1 better at its end, which makes the J call doubtful. Germline V CDR1 and CDR2: DFQATT, SNEGSKA (reference sequence). CDR3 length: 14 residues. In DNA form, the CDR3 reads TGCAGTGCTAGAGATAAGTCTAGAGGGAGTAAGCAGTTCTTC. It yields the protein CSARDKSRGSKQFF.

V is TRBV20-1 and J is TRBJ1-6; tentatively, D is TRBD1 (5 bases). The CDR3 totals 15 residues. With 3 bases removed from V and 0 bases from J, the gap between germline ends came to 9 bases. In germline, CDR1 is DFQATT, CDR2 SNEGSKA (reference sequence). The CDR3 protein is CSARGGGSYNSPLHF. The CDR3 DNA reads as TGCAGTGCTAGGGGTGGGGGCTCCTATAATTCACCCCTCCACTTT.

A few counts support this clonotype. The chain carries TRBV20-1 and TRBJ2-3; D is ambiguous. The V and J ends lost 3 bases and 3 bases respectively, with 7 bases between them. There are 12 residues in the CDR3. Germline assignment: CDR1 DFQATT and CDR2 SNEGSKA (reference sequence). CDR3 loop: CSARQTTDTQYF. The CDR3 DNA sequence: TGCAGTGCTAGGCAGACGACAGATACGCAGTATTTT.

This clonotype was seen a few times. The CDR3 reads CASSSTDEQYF. The CDR3 nucleotides are TGTGCCAGCAGCTCGACAGACGAGCAGTACTTC. This chain connects TRBV7-2 to TRBJ2-7, with D perhaps TRBD1 (5 bases). The CDR3 length is 11 residues. Trimming pared 4 bases from V and 5 bases from J, leaving 6 bases between. The germline V gene has CDR1 SGHTA and CDR2 FQGNSA.

V is TRBV10-3 and J is TRBJ2-3, with unresolved D. Per the germline V gene, CDR1 is ENHRY and CDR2 is SYGVKD. The CDR3 has 11 amino acids. V was trimmed by 4 bases and J by 4 bases, leaving 3 bases between them. Written as DNA, the CDR3 is TGTGCCATCAGTGGTGCAGATACGCAGTATTTT. Translating gives CAISGADTQYF.

V usage is TRBV11-2 and J usage is TRBJ2-1; 8 positions match TRBD2. The CDR3 extends over 15 amino acids. Trimming removed 5 bases from V and 1 base from J; junction bases left unmatched: 4. Germline V gene data show CDR1 as SGHAT and CDR2 as FQNNGV. Here the CDR3 DNA reads TGTGCCAGCAGCCCGACTAGCGAGTCCTACAATGAGCAGTTCTTC. Protein product: CASSPTSESYNEQFF.

The V gene is TRBV6-1, the J gene TRBJ1-5; D not resolved. CDR1 is MNHNS, CDR2 SASEGT, per germline. Trimming left V 7 bases short and J 0 bases short, with 13 bases between. The CDR3 is made up of 15 amino acids. CDR3 loop: CASNRARNSNQPQHF. CDR3 in DNA: TGTGCCAGCAATAGGGCCAGAAATAGCAATCAGCCCCAGCATTTT.

This clonotype was found a few times. The J gene is TRBJ2-2, the V gene TRBV7-6; 10 bases are shared with TRBD1. Germline values: CDR1 SGHVS, CDR2 FNYEAQ. The CDR3 runs 18 residues. Trimming at V came to 5 bases and at J to 5 bases, leaving 14 bases not matched to a gene. The CDR3 DNA reads as TGTGCCAGCAGCACTACCTCGACAGGGGGCGGGTTGACCGGGGAGCTGTTTTTT. This gives the protein CASSTTSTGGGLTGELFF.

This clonotype came up once. The rearrangement links TRBV5-1 to TRBJ1-5; D not resolved. V was shortened by 2 bases and J by 4 bases, with 7 bases between the two germline ends. Germline V gene data show CDR1 as SGHRS and CDR2 as YFSETQ. The CDR3 is 13 amino acids. The CDR3 loop reads CASSFQPNQPQHF. The CDR3 DNA follows: TGCGCCAGCAGCTTTCAGCCGAATCAGCCCCAGCATTTT.